One and the same sample provided the 15 T cell receptor beta chains below, sequenced in a study of graft-versus-host responses after intestinal transplantation. These receptors' antigens are unknown. The method was immunoSEQ multiplex PCR; TCRdb's version includes in-frame clones alone and lacks a portion of them. This sample has tens of thousands of clones; over 75% occur once, and the top ten carry 0.4% to 0.5%. The sequencing used unstimulated CD8+ T cells sorted from spleen or lymph node cells, collected before intestinal transplant. The source of these receptors is a human donor who received an intestinal transplant.

The V and J genes are TRBV4-1 and TRBJ1-2; 7 bases are a match to TRBD1. The CDR3 is 16 amino acids. Losses at the gene ends were 1 base for V and 6 bases for J; bases not matched to a gene: 11. Per germline, CDR1 MGHRA and CDR2 YSYEKL. The CDR3 loop reads CASSQVSAGGGDGYTF. DNA of the CDR3: TGCGCCAGCAGCCAAGTCTCGGCAGGGGGTGGGGATGGCTACACCTTC.

V is TRBV27 and J is TRBJ2-2, with D tentatively TRBD1 (6 bases). Trimming removed 7 bases at V and 4 bases at J, with 16 bases between. This CDR3 has 15 residues. Germline loops: CDR1 MNHEY, CDR2 SMNVEV (reference sequence). The CDR3 loop is CASTPLQGPTGELFF. The CDR3 coding sequence is TGTGCCAGCACCCCCCTACAGGGTCCCACCGGGGAGCTGTTTTTT.

The rearrangement uses TRBV5-1 and TRBJ2-7; 7 nucleotides agree with TRBD2. Germline CDR1 reads SGHRS; CDR2 reads YFSETQ. V shed 0 bases, J shed 2 bases, and the junction held 5 bases outside the gene matches. The CDR3 covers 15 residues. The CDR3 reads CASSLEGGSPYEQYF. The CDR3 region has the DNA TGCGCCAGCAGCTTGGAGGGCGGGAGCCCCTACGAGCAGTACTTC.

The chain employs TRBV11-2 and TRBJ1-4; maybe TRBD1 (6 bases). This CDR3 spans 15 amino acids. The V and J ends lost 1 base and 7 bases respectively, with 13 bases between them. Germline values: CDR1 SGHAT, CDR2 FQNNGV. The CDR3 DNA follows: TGTGCCAGCAGCTTAGGGCAGGGGCTTGCTGAAAAACTGTTTTTT. This codes for CASSLGQGLAEKLFF.

This clone was detected once. CDR3 in amino acids: CASGEDEQFF. The CDR3, as DNA: TGTGCCAGTGGGGAGGATGAGCAGTTCTTC. V and J are TRBV19 and TRBJ2-1, with D possibly TRBD2 on 6 matching bases. The CDR3 spans 10 residues. Germline V gene lookup returns CDR1 LNHDA and CDR2 SQIVND (reference sequence). Deletions cut 8 bases from V and 8 bases from J, with 7 bases between.

For the CDR3, the DNA is TGTGCCAGCAGACAGGGTAACTACGAGCAGTACTTC. It translates to CASRQGNYEQYF. The genes are TRBV6-1 and TRBJ2-7; a possible D gene is TRBD1 (6 bases). This CDR3 is built from 12 residues. The ends were cut back, 6 bases at V and 3 bases at J, with 9 bases in the middle. In germline, CDR1 is MNHNS, CDR2 SASEGT.

The J gene is TRBJ1-2, the V gene TRBV9; 7 nucleotides align to TRBD1. This CDR3 has 13 residues. Germline assignment: CDR1 SGDLS and CDR2 YYNGEE. The V gene end was trimmed by 2 bases and the J gene end by 3 bases; junction bases not matched to a gene: 1. The CDR3 spells CASSVTGDYGYTF. The CDR3 region has the DNA TGTGCCAGCAGCGTTACAGGGGACTATGGCTACACCTTC. Using reference TRBV9 and TRBJ1-2 for the parts outside the CDR3, the full variable domain is DSGVTQTPKHLITATGQRVTLRCSPRSGDLSVYWYQQSLDQGLQFLIQYYNGEERAKGNILERFSAQQFPDLHSELNLSSLELGDSALYFCASSVTGDYGYTFGSGTRLTVV.

This clone was counted a single time. The chain links TRBV9 to TRBJ1-6, with D unresolved. The V gene lost 0 bases and the J gene lost 6 bases, with 13 bases spanning the gap. Germline assignment: CDR1 SGDLS and CDR2 YYNGEE. This CDR3 contains 16 residues. CDR3 residues: CASSVVPGNPNSPLHF. CDR3 nucleotides: TGTGCCAGCAGCGTAGTCCCAGGAAACCCTAATTCACCCCTCCACTTT.

The chain joins TRBV11-2 to TRBJ2-5; TRBD1 might be the D (6 bases). The V gene lost 4 bases and the J gene lost 5 bases, with 14 bases spanning the gap. The germline CDR1 and CDR2 sequences are SGHAT and FQNNGV. The CDR3 is 14 residues long. DNA of the CDR3: TGTGCCAGCAGCTCTGGACAGCGCATTGAGACCCAGTACTTC. As protein: CASSSGQRIETQYF.

Note on this clone: Different DNA sequences within this sample yield the same CDR3. V is TRBV9 and J is TRBJ2-1; D uncertain. Germline V lookup: CDR1 SGDLS, CDR2 YYNGEE. The CDR3 is 15 residues long. Trimming left V 0 bases short and J 2 bases short, with 9 bases between. The CDR3 nucleotides are TGTGCCAGCAGCGTAGCTGGCGGCCCCTACAATGAGCAGTTCTTC. Protein product: CASSVAGGPYNEQFF.

This clone was detected only once. The chain uses TRBV4-1 and TRBJ2-7; D is unresolved. Germline V gene lookup returns CDR1 MGHRA and CDR2 YSYEKL. This CDR3 is 16 amino acids long. Trimming removed 0 bases at V and 0 bases at J, with 12 bases between. In DNA form, the CDR3 reads TGCGCCAGCAGCCAAGATCATCCAGTCCACTCCTACGAGCAGTACTTC. It translates to CASSQDHPVHSYEQYF.

This chain connects TRBV15 to TRBJ2-7; 7 bases are shared with TRBD1. Trimming cost V 4 bases and J 6 bases; bases outside gene matches: 6. Germline V CDR1 and CDR2: LNHNV, YYDKDF (reference sequence). There are 13 residues in the CDR3. Written as DNA, the CDR3 is TGTGCCACCAGCAATCGGGCAGGGGGCGAGCAGTACTTC. Encoded protein: CATSNRAGGEQYF.

V and J are TRBV5-1 and TRBJ2-3; D possibly corresponds to TRBD2 (6 bases). V gave up 4 bases and J gave up 6 bases, with 12 bases separating them. The CDR3 totals 13 residues. The germline CDR1 and CDR2 sequences are SGHRS and YFSETQ. The CDR3 reads CASSAGTVDTQYF. CDR3 sequence (DNA): TGCGCCAGCAGCGCGGGGACGGTTGATACGCAGTATTTT.

The CDR3 loop is CASGLTYEQYF. The CDR3 DNA sequence: TGTGCCAGCGGGCTCACCTACGAGCAGTACTTC. The chain employs TRBV28 and TRBJ2-7, with no clear D. CDR3 length: 11 amino acids. Germline values: CDR1 MDHEN, CDR2 SYDVKM. The V gene lost 8 bases and the J gene lost 2 bases, with 7 bases spanning the gap.

This rearrangement joins TRBV5-1 to TRBJ2-2, with unresolved D. The CDR3 consists of 15 residues. V gave up 4 bases and J gave up 0 bases, with 10 bases separating them. Germline CDR1 reads SGHRS; CDR2 reads YFSETQ. CDR3 region: CASSGQTSNTGELFF. CDR3 DNA sequence: TGCGCCAGCAGCGGCCAGACATCGAACACCGGGGAGCTGTTTTTT.